The 13 T cell receptor beta chains in this list originate from one sample, sequenced in a study of Ad26.COV2.S vaccination and SARS-CoV-2 variants. Measured with immunoSEQ multiplex PCR; TCRdb has only the in-frame clones, and not every one. Of approximately 360,000 clones in the sample, roughly 80% are singletons; the top ten hold just under 7.5%. Treatment noted: over 15 received Ad26.COV2.S at low or high dose, single or two shots; 5 received placebo; per-sample allocation not given. Day 63 following the first vaccine or placebo injection was when the samples were taken. The source material was peripheral blood, sampled in a trial of Ad26.COV2.S vaccine versus placebo. These receptors were obtained from a person between 18 and 65 years old who received the Ad26.COV2.S COVID-19 vaccine or a placebo.

V is TRBV29-1 and J is TRBJ2-7, with D unresolved. Deletions cut 4 bases from V and 6 bases from J, with 10 bases between. This CDR3 comprises 11 residues. From germline, CDR1 is SQVTM and CDR2 ANQGSEA. CDR3: CSVGRSGEQYF. Here the CDR3 DNA reads TGCAGCGTTGGGCGGAGTGGCGAGCAGTACTTC.

This rearrangement joins TRBV7-9 to TRBJ1-4; the D gene is possibly TRBD1 (6 bases). The germline V and J ends were trimmed by 5 bases and 7 bases, with 11 bases remaining between them. The CDR3 is 13 amino acids. Germline V CDR1 and CDR2: SEHNR, FQNEAQ (reference sequence). The CDR3 bases are TGTGCCAGCAGCACTGGACAGAGTGAAAAACTGTTTTTT. Protein product: CASSTGQSEKLFF. The full variable domain, its missing parts supplied by reference TRBV7-9 and TRBJ1-4, is DTGVSQNPRHKITKRGQNVTFRCDPISEHNRLYWYRQTLGQGPEFLTYFQNEAQLEKSRLLSDRFSAERPKGSFSTLEIQRTEQGDSAMYLCASSTGQSEKLFFGSGTQLSVL.

Here the CDR3 reads CASSQGSSSPLHF. The CDR3 nucleotides are TGTGCCAGTTCCCAGGGATCGAGTTCACCCCTCCACTTT. The chain has TRBV6-5 and TRBJ1-6, with TRBD1 as a possible D gene (5 bases). Trimming pared 9 bases from V and 9 bases from J, leaving 15 bases between. Germline V lookup: CDR1 MNHEY, CDR2 SVGAGI. The CDR3 extends over 13 amino acids.

J is TRBJ2-1 and V is TRBV20-1, with unresolved D. V was pared by 3 bases and J by 6 bases, with 3 bases between. CDR1 and CDR2 (germline): DFQATT, SNEGSKA (reference sequence). This CDR3 has 10 residues. The CDR3 sequence is CSARFNEQFF. CDR3 nucleotide sequence: TGCAGTGCTAGGTTCAATGAGCAGTTCTTC.

The chain recombines TRBV12-5 with TRBJ1-2, with a possible D match to TRBD1 (5 bases). CDR3 length equals 14 residues. Trimming cost V 6 bases and J 3 bases, with 14 bases left between them. The germline V gene encodes CDR1 LGHNT and CDR2 FRNRAP. CDR3 amino acids: CASGPLGVYYGYTF. The DNA of the CDR3 is TGTGCTAGTGGCCCCTTGGGGGTTTACTATGGCTACACCTTC. Drawing the rest from reference TRBV12-5 and TRBJ1-2, the complete variable domain is DARVTQTPRHKVTEMGQEVTMRCQPILGHNTVFWYRQTMMQGLELLAYFRNRAPLDDSGMPKDRFSAEMPDATLATLKIQPSEPRDSAVYFCASGPLGVYYGYTFGSGTRLTVV.

The chain employs TRBV3-1 (or the pseudogene TRBV3-2) and TRBJ1-3; 10 nucleotides match TRBD1. J was trimmed by 3 bases and V by 1 base; bases with no gene match: 6. The CDR3 is made up of 17 amino acids. Germline CDR1 reads LGHDT; CDR2 reads YNNKEL (reference sequence). This CDR3 is CASSQADRGLSGNTIYF. The CDR3 coding sequence is TGTGCCAGCAGCCAAGCAGACAGGGGGCTGAGTGGAAACACCATATATTTT.

V is TRBV3-1 (or the pseudogene TRBV3-2) and J is TRBJ1-3; the match to TRBD1 covers 9 bases. The germline CDR1 and CDR2 sequences are LGHDT and YNNKEL (reference sequence). The CDR3 is 16 residues long. The V segment lost 0 bases and the J segment 1 base; nucleotides outside the gene matches: 1. CDR3 coding DNA: TGTGCCAGCAGCCAAGAGGGACAGGGTTCTGGAAACACCATATATTTT. It translates to CASSQEGQGSGNTIYF.

The genes are TRBV9 and TRBJ1-1; D is unclear. The CDR3 contains 13 residues. The germline V gene has CDR1 SGDLS and CDR2 YYNGEE. Trimming shortened V by 0 bases and J by 8 bases, and 11 bases separated the two germline ends. This CDR3 is CASSVVENWEAFF. In DNA form, the CDR3 reads TGTGCCAGCAGCGTAGTAGAGAACTGGGAAGCTTTCTTT.

The rearrangement joins TRBV6-5 to TRBJ2-7; no reliable D call. Germline V gene lookup returns CDR1 MNHEY and CDR2 SVGAGI. This CDR3 has 13 amino acids. Between the trimmed V and J ends, which lost 0 bases and 9 bases, there was a span of 12 bases. This CDR3 is CASSYSQGWGQYF. The CDR3 nucleotides are TGTGCCAGCAGTTACTCCCAAGGGTGGGGGCAGTACTTC.

The V and J genes are TRBV4-3 and TRBJ2-7; D is perhaps TRBD1 or TRBD2 (7 bases each). The ends were cut back, 1 base at V and 6 bases at J, with 16 bases in the middle. Looked up from germline, CDR1 is LGHNA and CDR2 is YSLEER. The CDR3 spans 15 residues. CDR3 region: CASSQGGGQTGEQYF. As DNA, the CDR3 is TGCGCCAGCAGCCAAGGGGGGGGACAGACGGGCGAGCAGTACTTC.

The chain couples TRBV18 to TRBJ1-1, with TRBD1 identical over 10 bases. Germline assignment: CDR1 KGHSH and CDR2 LQKENI. CDR3 length: 16 amino acids. Unmatched junction bases numbered 7, after V lost 1 base and J lost 5 bases. CDR3 DNA sequence: TGTGCCAGCTCACCACTAAGGGACAGGGGTGGGACTGAAGCTTTCTTT. It encodes CASSPLRDRGGTEAFF.

This rearrangement joins TRBV11-3 to TRBJ2-1; the D call may be TRBD1 or TRBD2 (5 bases each). The CDR3 loop spans 11 amino acids. Trimming took 4 bases from V and 9 from J, leaving 7 bases between them. Germline V gives CDR1 SGHNT, CDR2 YENEEA. CDR3 nucleotide sequence: TGTGCCAGCAGCTCCGGGACTGAGCAGTTCTTC. Protein product: CASSSGTEQFF.

This rearrangement joins TRBV14 to TRBJ1-2; perhaps TRBD1 as D (5 bases). The germline V gene has CDR1 SGHDN and CDR2 FVKESK. CDR3 length: 13 residues. Trimming stripped 0 bases from V and 5 bases from J, with 7 bases between. The CDR3: CASSQEEGYGYTF. In nucleotides, the CDR3 is TGTGCCAGCAGCCAAGAAGAGGGGTATGGCTACACCTTC.